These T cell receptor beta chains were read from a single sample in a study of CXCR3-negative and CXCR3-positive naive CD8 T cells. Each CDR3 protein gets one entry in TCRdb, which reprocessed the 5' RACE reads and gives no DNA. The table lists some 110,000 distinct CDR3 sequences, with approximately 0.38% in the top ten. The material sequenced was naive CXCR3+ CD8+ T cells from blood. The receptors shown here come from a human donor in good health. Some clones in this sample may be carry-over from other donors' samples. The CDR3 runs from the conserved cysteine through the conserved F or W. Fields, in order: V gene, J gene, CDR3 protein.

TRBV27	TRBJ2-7	CASSLSIGARYEQYF
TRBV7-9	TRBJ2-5	CASTHSGTYQETQYF
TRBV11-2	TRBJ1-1	CASSFTGDFFF
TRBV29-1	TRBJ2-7	CSVRLAGSYEQYF
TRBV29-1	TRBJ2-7	CSVEVAKLAGEYEQYF
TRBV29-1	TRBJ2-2	CSGLDGNTGELFF
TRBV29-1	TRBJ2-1	CSVGQYNEQFF
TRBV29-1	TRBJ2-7	CSGTQGASEQYF
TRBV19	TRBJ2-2	CASSIGAGAGELFF
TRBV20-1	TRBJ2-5	CSARDLRLAGQETQYF
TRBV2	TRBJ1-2	CASRELTGDSYGYTF
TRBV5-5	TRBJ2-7	CASSPRPDTYEQYF
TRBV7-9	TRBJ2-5	CASSFPGGITQYF
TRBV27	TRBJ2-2	CASGTLYTGELFF
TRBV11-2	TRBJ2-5	CASSLMGTDQETQYF
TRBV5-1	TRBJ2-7	CASSLVRWNEQYF
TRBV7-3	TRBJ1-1	CASSAGFRNTEAFF
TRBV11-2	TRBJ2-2	CASSRLPREAGELFF
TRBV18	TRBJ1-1	CASSSGHTEAFF
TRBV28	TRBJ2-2	CASSFPSSGEPHGELFF
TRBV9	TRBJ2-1	CASSATSGRPEQFF
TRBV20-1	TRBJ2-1	CSARGGDGAGRGDYNEQFF
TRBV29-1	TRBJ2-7	CSVEQAGYEQYF
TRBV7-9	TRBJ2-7	CASSLVGLAGRGGDTGEQYF
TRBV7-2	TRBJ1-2	CASSLGLGGWNYGYTF
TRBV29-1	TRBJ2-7	CSVLEGYEKYF
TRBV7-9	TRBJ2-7	CASSSSGFYEQYF
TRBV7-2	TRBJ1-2	CASSTTPTDLWSYTF
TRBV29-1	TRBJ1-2	CSVFGGTHGGGYGYTF
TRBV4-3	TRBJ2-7	CASSQDYTGTYEQYF
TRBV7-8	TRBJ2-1	CASSLAVGTGDDEQFF
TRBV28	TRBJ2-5	CASSALNQETQYF
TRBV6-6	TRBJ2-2	CASRYTVYTGELFF
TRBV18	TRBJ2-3	CASSSDGFSTDTQYF
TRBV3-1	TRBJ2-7	CASSEGHEQYF
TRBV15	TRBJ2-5	CATSTRFQETQYF
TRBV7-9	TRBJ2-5	CAISPGLIQETQYF
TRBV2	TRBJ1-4	CASSLQGAPFEFNEKLFF
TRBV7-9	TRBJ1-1	CASTDLGDSSTEAFF
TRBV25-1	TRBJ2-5	CASSEGQETQYF
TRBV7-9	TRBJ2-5	CASSLDTETQYF
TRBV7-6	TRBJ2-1	CASSSSGTANEQFF
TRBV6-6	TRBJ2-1	CASSYSGGTGEGFF
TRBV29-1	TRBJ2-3	CSAVQGTTDTQYF
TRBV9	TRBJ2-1	CASSVVGLATYNEPFF
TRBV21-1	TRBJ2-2	CASSKEWTACTGELFF
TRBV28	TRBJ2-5	CASSTNLDPKQETQYF
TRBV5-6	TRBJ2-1	CASSWTAGASYNEQFF
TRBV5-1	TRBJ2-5	CASSLAGGTQYF
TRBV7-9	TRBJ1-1	CASSPLMEILNTEAFF
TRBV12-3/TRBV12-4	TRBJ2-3	CASSFRGRTQYF
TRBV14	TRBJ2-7	CASSQEGDISYEQYF
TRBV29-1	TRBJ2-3	CSVAGTSGASTDTQYF
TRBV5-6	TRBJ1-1	CASSLVMEEPSGAFF
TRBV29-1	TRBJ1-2	CSALDSSYGYTF
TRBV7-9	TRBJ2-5	CASSRGIAGDLGETQYF
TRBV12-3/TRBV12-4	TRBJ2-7	CASSSGTGNKYF